This TCR beta chain was recovered during a study of cytomegalovirus exposure and HLA in healthy donors. CDR3 size: 13 residues. Trimming took 6 bases from V and 3 from J, leaving 9 bases between them. Germline V lookup: CDR1 MNHEY, CDR2 SMNVEV (reference sequence). A multiplex PCR was run with 60 Vbeta primers and 13 Jbeta primers. Sequencing was performed with immunoSEQ multiplex PCR; in TCRdb, only in-frame clones are kept and a portion is missing. Altogether fewer than 250,000 clones are present, 76% being singletons, with the ten largest covering approximately 0.6%. V gene TRBV27 combines with J gene TRBJ1-5; D uncertain. The TCR sequence derives from a man between 18 and 29 years old in good health and CMV-seronegative. The specimen was PBMCs. The CDR3 sequence is CASSPGNNQPQHF. In DNA form, the CDR3 reads TGTGCCAGCAGCCCCGGGAACAATCAGCCCCAGCATTTT.